This is a list of T cell receptor beta chains from one sample in a study of T cell responses to AZD1222 COVID-19 vaccine. The assay was immunoSEQ multiplex PCR, and TCRdb's table has in-frame clones only and misses some. This sample has 200,000 or so clones, with about nine tenths found just once. The sequenced sample was peripheral blood, obtained on day 0 of MenACWY control vaccination. Receptors were obtained from an adult in good health. Each CDR3 is given with its conserved first and last residue. A D gene is named only where the DNA matches it firmly. Only part of the rows carry a size: once, few, many, or a class if the clone is expanded.

>TRBV6-2/TRBV6-3|TRBJ1-6|NA|NA
CASSYLRTALSSYNSPLHF
TGTGCCAGCAGTTACTTGCGGACAGCTCTAAGCTCCTATAATTCACCCCTCCACTTT
>TRBV19|TRBJ2-7|NA|NA
CASSIDLAAYEQYF
TGTGCCAGTAGTATAGACCTCGCCGCCTACGAGCAGTACTTC
>TRBV2|TRBJ2-2|TRBD1|few
CASSGTVLGTANTGELFF
TGTGCCAGCTCGGGGACCGTACTCGGGACAGCGAACACCGGGGAGCTGTTTTTT
>TRBV13|TRBJ2-3|TRBD2|NA
CASSSATPVSGVFTDTQYF
TGTGCCAGCAGCTCCGCAACTCCCGTTAGCGGGGTATTCACAGATACGCAGTATTTT
>TRBV5-8|TRBJ1-5|NA|NA
CASSPNGQLNQPQHF
TGTGCCAGCAGCCCGAATGGACAGCTTAATCAGCCCCAGCATTTT
>TRBV9|TRBJ1-3|TRBD1|NA
CASSAGTGGNTIYF
TGTGCCAGCAGCGCTGGGACAGGAGGAAACACCATATATTTT
>TRBV7-3|TRBJ2-2|NA|NA
CASSTQSRASGELFF
TGTGCCAGCAGCACACAATCCAGGGCTTCCGGGGAGCTGTTTTTT
>TRBV28|TRBJ2-5|NA|NA
CASRTRRFGETQYF
TGTGCCAGCAGGACTAGACGCTTTGGGGAGACCCAGTACTTC
>TRBV10-3|TRBJ1-2|NA|NA
CAIRGGIANYGYTF
TGTGCCATCAGGGGGGGTATAGCTAACTATGGCTACACCTTC
>TRBV7-2|TRBJ2-7|NA|NA
CASSLETGPHEQYF
TGTGCCAGCAGCTTAGAAACTGGGCCCCACGAGCAGTACTTC
>TRBV7-3|TRBJ1-1|TRBD1|few
CASSAQGAGTEAFF
TGTGCCAGCAGCGCGCAGGGGGCCGGCACTGAAGCTTTCTTT
>TRBV7-3|TRBJ2-3|TRBD1|NA
CASSLGTGLADTQYF
TGTGCCAGCAGCTTGGGGACAGGGCTGGCAGATACGCAGTATTTT
>TRBV6-6|TRBJ1-6|NA|NA
CASSYSGQGSPLHF
TGTGCCAGCAGTTACTCGGGGCAAGGTTCACCCCTCCACTTT
>TRBV28|TRBJ2-3|TRBD1|NA
CATRRDRGLRDTQYF
TGTGCCACGAGAAGGGACAGGGGTTTAAGAGATACGCAGTATTTT
>TRBV21-1|TRBJ1-6|NA|NA
CASSKSPYTGTDSFSSYNSPLHF
TGTGCCAGCAGCAAATCCCCTTATACCGGGACAGATTCCTTCAGCTCCTATAATTCACCCCTCCACTTT
>TRBV4-1|TRBJ1-3|NA|NA
CASSQGPGNTIYF
TGCGCCAGCAGCCAAGGACCGGGAAACACCATATATTTT
>TRBV9|TRBJ1-2|TRBD1|NA
CASSVEDRDPGGYGYTF
TGTGCCAGCAGCGTAGAGGACAGGGACCCTGGAGGCTATGGCTACACCTTC
>TRBV7-2|TRBJ2-7|NA|few
CASSRQVSYEQYF
TGTGCCAGCAGTCGACAGGTTTCCTACGAGCAGTACTTC
>TRBV10-2|TRBJ2-4|TRBD2|NA
CASSGLATGDQYF
TGCGCCAGCAGCGGACTAGCCACGGGTGATCAGTACTTC
>TRBV5-1|TRBJ2-2|TRBD2|NA
CASSGGTSGRGGELFF
TGCGCCAGCAGCGGCGGGACTAGCGGCCGGGGCGGGGAGCTGTTTTTT
>TRBV29-1|TRBJ2-1|TRBD1|NA
CSVWDREFGEQFF
TGCAGCGTTTGGGACAGGGAATTTGGAGAGCAGTTCTTC
>TRBV3-1/TRBV3-2|TRBJ1-1|NA|NA
CASSQDLAHEAFF
TGTGCCAGCAGCCAAGATCTGGCCCATGAAGCTTTCTTT
>TRBV6-5|TRBJ2-3|TRBD2|NA
CASSFGASGSTDTQYF
TGTGCCAGCAGTTTCGGGGCTAGCGGTAGCACAGATACGCAGTATTTT
>TRBV24-1|TRBJ2-6|TRBD1|NA
CATSDVRDRSSGANVLTF
TGTGCCACCAGTGATGTCCGGGACAGAAGCTCTGGGGCCAACGTCCTGACTTTC
>TRBV27|TRBJ2-3|TRBD1|NA
CASSFGQGGTDTQYF
TGTGCCAGCAGTTTCGGACAGGGGGGCACAGATACGCAGTATTTT
>TRBV6-1|TRBJ2-1|NA|NA
CASSEIGGEQFF
TGTGCCAGCAGTGAAATTGGGGGTGAGCAGTTCTTC